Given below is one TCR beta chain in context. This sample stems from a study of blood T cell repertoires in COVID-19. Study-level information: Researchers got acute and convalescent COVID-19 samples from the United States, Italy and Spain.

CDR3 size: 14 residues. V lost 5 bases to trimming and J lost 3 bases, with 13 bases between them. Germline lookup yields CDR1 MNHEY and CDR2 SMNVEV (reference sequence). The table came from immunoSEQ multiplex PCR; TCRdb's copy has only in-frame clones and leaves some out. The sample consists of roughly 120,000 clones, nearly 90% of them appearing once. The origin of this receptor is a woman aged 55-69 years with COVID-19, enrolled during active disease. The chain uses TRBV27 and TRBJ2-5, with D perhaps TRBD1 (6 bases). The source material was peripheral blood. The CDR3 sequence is CASSPHRVKETQYF. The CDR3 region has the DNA TGTGCCAGCAGTCCGCACAGGGTTAAAGAGACCCAGTACTTC.